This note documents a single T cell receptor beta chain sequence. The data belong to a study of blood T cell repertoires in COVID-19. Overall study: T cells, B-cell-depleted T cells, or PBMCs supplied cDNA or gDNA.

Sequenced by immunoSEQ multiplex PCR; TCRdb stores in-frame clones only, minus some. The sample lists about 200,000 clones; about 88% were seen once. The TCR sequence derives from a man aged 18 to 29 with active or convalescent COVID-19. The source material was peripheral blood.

The CDR3, as DNA: TGTGCCAGCAGCTTAGATCCAGGGGGAAATGAAAAACTGTTTTTT. This translates into CASSLDPGGNEKLFF. The chain combines TRBV11-2 with TRBJ1-4; 7 bases agree with TRBD1. Germline loops: CDR1 SGHAT, CDR2 FQNNGV. There are 15 residues in the CDR3. V lost 0 bases to trimming and J lost 5 bases; unmatched junction nucleotides: 3.